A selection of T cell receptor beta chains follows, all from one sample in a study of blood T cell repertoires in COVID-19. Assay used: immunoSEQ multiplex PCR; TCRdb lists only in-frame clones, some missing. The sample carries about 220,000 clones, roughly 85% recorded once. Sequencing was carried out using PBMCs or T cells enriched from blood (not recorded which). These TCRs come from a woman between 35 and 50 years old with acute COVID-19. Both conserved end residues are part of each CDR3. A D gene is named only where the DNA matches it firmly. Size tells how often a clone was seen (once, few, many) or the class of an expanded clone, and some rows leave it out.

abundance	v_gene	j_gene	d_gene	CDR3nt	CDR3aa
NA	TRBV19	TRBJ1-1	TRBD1	TGTGCCAGCCGAAGGACAGGATACACTGAAGCTTTCTTT	CASRRTGYTEAFF
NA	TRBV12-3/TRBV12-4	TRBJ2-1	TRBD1	TGTGCTATCGGACAGGTTTCCCACAATGAGCAGTTCTTC	CAIGQVSHNEQFF
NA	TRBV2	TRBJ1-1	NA	TGTGCCAGCTCGGGGGTTGGAGCTTTCTTT	CASSGVGAFF
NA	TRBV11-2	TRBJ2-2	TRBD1	TGTGCCAGCAGCTTAGAGGCAGGGGGATTAAGCGGGGAGCTGTTTTTT	CASSLEAGGLSGELFF
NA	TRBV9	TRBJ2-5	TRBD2	TGTGCCAGCAGCGAGTCAGCGGGGGGCTACCAAGAGACCCAGTACTTC	CASSESAGGYQETQYF
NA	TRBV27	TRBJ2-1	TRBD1	TGTGCCAGCAGTTTCCGGGACAGGAATTACAATGAGCAGTTCTTC	CASSFRDRNYNEQFF
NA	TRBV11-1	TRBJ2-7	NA	TGTGCCAGCAGCCGAGGTAGCTCTTACGAGCAGTACTTC	CASSRGSSYEQYF
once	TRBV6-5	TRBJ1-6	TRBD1	TGTGCCAGCAGTCCAACCGGGACAGCGAATTCACCCCTCCACTTT	CASSPTGTANSPLHF
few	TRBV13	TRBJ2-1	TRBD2	TGTGCCAGCAGCTTAGGGCGGGGGGGCCTAAATGAGCAGTTCTTC	CASSLGRGGLNEQFF
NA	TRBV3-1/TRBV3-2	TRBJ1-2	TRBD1	TGTGCCAGCAGCCAAGATGTAACAGGGGCTATGGACTATGGCTACACCTTC	CASSQDVTGAMDYGYTF
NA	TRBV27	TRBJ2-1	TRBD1	TGTGCCAGCAGGACAGGGCCCGGGGTCGATGAGCAGTTCTTC	CASRTGPGVDEQFF
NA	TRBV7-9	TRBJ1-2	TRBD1	TGTGCCAGCAGCGAGCCGGGACAGGGGGCGCTTGGCTACACCTTC	CASSEPGQGALGYTF
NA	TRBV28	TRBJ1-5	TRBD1	TGTGCCAGCATCTCAGGGGGGTATCAGCCCCAGCATTTT	CASISGGYQPQHF
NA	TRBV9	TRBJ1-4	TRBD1	TGTGCCAGCAGCGTAACGGGACAGACAAATGAAAAACTGTTTTTT	CASSVTGQTNEKLFF
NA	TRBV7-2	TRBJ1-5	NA	TGTGCCAGCACTCACCTGGGAGGCAATCAGCCCCAGCATTTT	CASTHLGGNQPQHF
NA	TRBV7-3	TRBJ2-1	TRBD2	TGTGCCAGCAGCTTAACGCCTAGCGGGTACTCCTACAATGAGCAGTTCTTC	CASSLTPSGYSYNEQFF
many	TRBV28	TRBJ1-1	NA	TGTGCCACCAGGGGCAACCAGAACACTGAAGCTTTCTTT	CATRGNQNTEAFF
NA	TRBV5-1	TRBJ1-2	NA	TGCGCCAGCGGAACGACAGTGGGGTATGGCTACACCTTC	CASGTTVGYGYTF
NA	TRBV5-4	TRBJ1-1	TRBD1	TGTGCCAGCAGCAGACCTCCCGGGACAGGGGGCACTGAAGCTTTCTTT	CASSRPPGTGGTEAFF
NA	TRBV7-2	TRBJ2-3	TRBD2	TGTGCCAGCAGCTCCTATGGACGCGGGGGGGCGGATACGCAGTATTTT	CASSSYGRGGADTQYF
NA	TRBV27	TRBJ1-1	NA	TGTGCCAGCAGTTTCGGCTCGGGCACTGAAGCTTTCTTT	CASSFGSGTEAFF
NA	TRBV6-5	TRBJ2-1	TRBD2	TGTGCCAGCAGTCCTCCTGGGACTAGCGGGGGGTCGCAGTTCTTC	CASSPPGTSGGSQFF
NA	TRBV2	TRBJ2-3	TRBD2	TGTGCCAGCAGAAAAGGACTAGCTCGTATCACAGATACGCAGTATTTT	CASRKGLARITDTQYF
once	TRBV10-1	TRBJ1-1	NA	TGCGCCAGCAGTGGTGGGGGGACTGAAGCTTTCTTT	CASSGGGTEAFF
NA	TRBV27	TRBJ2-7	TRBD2	TGTGCCAGCCGCCGGAGCGGGGGGACTGCCAAACCCTACGAGCAGTACTTC	CASRRSGGTAKPYEQYF
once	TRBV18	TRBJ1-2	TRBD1	TGTGCCAGCTCTCAACAGGGGGGCTATGGCTACACCTTC	CASSQQGGYGYTF
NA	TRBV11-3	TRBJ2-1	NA	TGTGCCAGCAGCCCCAGGGTTGGGCCCTACAATGAGCAGTTCTTC	CASSPRVGPYNEQFF
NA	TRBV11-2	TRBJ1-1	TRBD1	TGTGCCAGCAGCCCGACAGGGGCGAACACTGAAGCTTTCTTT	CASSPTGANTEAFF
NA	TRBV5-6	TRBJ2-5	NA	TGTGCCAGCGCGACTCGAGGTTGGGGGGAAGAGACCCAGTACTTC	CASATRGWGEETQYF
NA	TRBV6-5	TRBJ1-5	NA	TGTGCCAGCAGGCGAGTTAATAGCAATCAGCCCCAGCATTTT	CASRRVNSNQPQHF
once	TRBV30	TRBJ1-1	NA	TGTGCCTGGGCGAGCCGGGGGAACACTGAAGCTTTCTTT	CAWASRGNTEAFF
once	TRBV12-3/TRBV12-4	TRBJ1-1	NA	TGTGCCAGCAGTTGGGGGCGAGGAACTGAAGCTTTCTTT	CASSWGRGTEAFF
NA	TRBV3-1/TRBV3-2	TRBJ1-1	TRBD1	TGTGCCAGCAGCCTGGGACAGGGCCCTGGAGAGGCTGAAGCTTTCTTT	CASSLGQGPGEAEAFF
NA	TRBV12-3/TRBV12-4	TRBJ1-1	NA	TGTGCCAGCAGTACTACGGGACAAGCTGAAGCTTTCTTT	CASSTTGQAEAFF
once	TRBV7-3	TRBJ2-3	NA	TGTGCCAGCAGCTTACGGGGGAGACCTAGCACAGATACGCAGTATTTT	CASSLRGRPSTDTQYF
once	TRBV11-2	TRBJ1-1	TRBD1	TGTGCCAGCGAGGGGGCACAGGGTACAGAAGCTTTCTTT	CASEGAQGTEAFF
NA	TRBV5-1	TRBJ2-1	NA	TGCGCCAGCAGCATGGGGGCAGGCGATAATGAGCAGTTCTTC	CASSMGAGDNEQFF
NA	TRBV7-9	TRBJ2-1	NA	TGTGCCAGCAGCAAAACAACCCCCGCGGATGAGCAGTTCTTC	CASSKTTPADEQFF
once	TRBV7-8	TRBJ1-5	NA	TGTGCCAGCAGCCCCGGGTCTCAGCCCCAGCATTTT	CASSPGSQPQHF
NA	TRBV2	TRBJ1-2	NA	TGTGCCAGCAGTTCCAGGACAGAGGGCTATGGCTACACCTTC	CASSSRTEGYGYTF
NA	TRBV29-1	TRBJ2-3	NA	TGCAGCGTGGGACTCCCGCAGTATTTT	CSVGLPQYF
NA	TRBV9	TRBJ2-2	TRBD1	TGTGCCAGCAGCGTATCCCGGGACAGGGGACTAAACACCGGGGAGCTGTTTTTT	CASSVSRDRGLNTGELFF
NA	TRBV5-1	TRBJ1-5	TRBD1	TGCGCCAGCAGCTTGGATATACAGGGGAATCAGCCCCAGCATTTT	CASSLDIQGNQPQHF
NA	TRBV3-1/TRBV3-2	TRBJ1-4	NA	TGTGCCAGCAGCCAAAACTCCCGAAAACTGTTTTTT	CASSQNSRKLFF
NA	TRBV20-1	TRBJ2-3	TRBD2	TGCAGTGCTAGTGGGTCTAGAGTAGCGGGGGGACAAAGAGATACGCAGTATTTT	CSASGSRVAGGQRDTQYF
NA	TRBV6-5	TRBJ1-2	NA	TGTGCCAGCAGTTACTCAGCGGCAGCAAACTATGGCTACACCTTC	CASSYSAAANYGYTF
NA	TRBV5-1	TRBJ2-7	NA	TGCGCCAGCAGCTCACAGGGATACGAGCAGTACTTC	CASSSQGYEQYF